Following are 13 T cell receptor beta chains from one sample sequenced in a study of HIV-infected patients and healthy controls. All unsorted peripheral T cells were captured because whole blood was used without fractionation. Alpha and beta constant-region primers primed reverse transcription of 400 to 650 ng RNA. Separate chain-specific third strand synthesis with multiplexing indices produced the alpha and beta libraries. One entry per CDR3 protein results from TCRdb running MiXCR on the 5' RACE reads. Of 6,000 or so distinct CDR3 sequences detected, under 30% appear once; the ten largest clones hold roughly a quarter. This specimen consisted of blood, obtained before antiretroviral therapy. These receptors all come from an adult with HIV infection.

The chain has TRBV4-1 and TRBJ2-1, with 8 bases identical to TRBD1. Trimming at V came to 7 bases and at J to 8 bases, leaving 4 bases not matched to a gene. From germline, CDR1 is MGHRA and CDR2 YSYEKL. The CDR3 is made up of 12 amino acids. CDR3 DNA sequence: TGCGCCAGCACTGACAGGGGCCATGAGCAGTTCTTC. Its protein product is CASTDRGHEQFF.

This clonotype was seen a handful of times. This sequence joins TRBV12-3 or TRBV12-4 and TRBJ2-5; weak D call: TRBD2 (7 bases). The CDR3 contains 15 residues. The ends were cut back, 5 bases at V and 5 bases at J, with 18 bases in the middle. CDR3 nucleotides: TGTGCCAGCAGTCTCCCTGAGGGGGGGGCGGAGACCCAGTACTTC. Its protein is CASSLPEGGAETQYF.

Relative to its sample, this clonotype is medium-sized. The chain recombines TRBV6-5 with TRBJ2-7; 9 bases are a match to TRBD1. Losses at the gene ends were 4 bases for V and 6 bases for J; bases not matched to a gene: 7. The CDR3 runs 14 residues. In germline, CDR1 is MNHEY, CDR2 SVGAGI. The CDR3 DNA reads TGTGCCAGCAGTTCCCGGGACAGGGACCCCGAGCAGTACTTC. Translated: CASSSRDRDPEQYF.

In regard to this clonotype: This may come from a read error, since a much larger clone is one base off. This chain connects TRBV10-3 to TRBJ1-1; D is undetermined. Germline lookup yields CDR1 ENHRY and CDR2 SYGVKD. The ends were cut back, 3 bases at V and 3 bases at J, with 11 bases in the middle. This CDR3 is 14 amino acids long. CDR3 bases: TGTGCCATCAGTGAATCGGGAGGCGACACTGAAGCTTTCTTT. Translated: CAISESGGDTEAFF.

This clonotype was counted only a few times. The gene calls are TRBV4-3 and TRBJ2-2; D gene unclear. V lost 3 bases, J lost 6 bases, and 11 bases lay in between. The CDR3 is 14 amino acids. In germline, CDR1 is LGHNA, CDR2 YSLEER. Written as DNA, the CDR3 is TGCGCCAGCAGCCAGGGGTTTTCGGCCGGGGAGCTGTTTTTT. It yields the protein CASSQGFSAGELFF.

This clonotype is labeled medium-sized. The CDR3: CASSFITGPTDTQYF. The CDR3 DNA reads as TGTGCCAGCAGTTTTATCACGGGACCCACAGATACGCAGTATTTT. The rearrangement joins TRBV12-3 or TRBV12-4 to TRBJ2-3; D could derive from TRBD1 or TRBD2 (5 bases each). The CDR3 runs 15 residues. V was cut by 3 bases and J by 2 bases, with 12 bases left in between.

At least ten counts were recorded for this clonotype. The chain employs TRBV7-8 and TRBJ2-7; 8 positions match TRBD1. Germline CDR1 SGHVS, CDR2 FQNEAQ. V lost 1 base and J lost 0; bases outside the gene matches: 8. The CDR3 loop spans 17 amino acids. The chain's CDR3 is CASSLVLGQDSSYEQYF. The DNA of the CDR3 is TGTGCCAGCAGCTTAGTGTTGGGACAGGACAGCTCCTACGAGCAGTACTTC. Complete variable domain (other parts from reference TRBV7-8 and TRBJ2-7): GAGVSQSPRYKVAKRGQDVALRCDPISGHVSLFWYQQALGQGPEFLTYFQNEAQLDKSGLPSDRFFAERPEGSVSTLKIQRTQQEDSAVYLCASSLVLGQDSSYEQYFGPGTRLTVT.

This clonotype was recorded a few times. Since a much larger clone is just one base distant, this may be a read error. The V call is TRBV2, the J call TRBJ1-2; TRBD1 aligns across 7 bases. This CDR3 comprises 15 residues. CDR1 SNHLY and CDR2 FYNNEI come from the germline V gene. This CDR3 is CDSRVIKAGGYGYTF. The CDR3 DNA reads TGTGACAGCAGAGTTATTAAAGCAGGGGGTTATGGCTACACCTTC.

As for this clonotype: A clone one base away is much larger, so this may be a read error. The chain combines TRBV29-1 with TRBJ1-2, with TRBD1 identical over 7 bases. The germline V gene has CDR1 SQVTM and CDR2 ANQGSEA. The ends lost 4 bases at V and 4 bases at J; junction bases unmatched: 3. The CDR3 spans 12 residues. CDR3 in DNA: TGCAGCGTTGGATGGGACAGCTATGGCTACACCTTC. This codes for CSVGWDSYGYTF.

By sample share, this clonotype is medium-sized. This chain uses TRBV12-3 or TRBV12-4 with TRBJ2-1, with TRBD2 matching over 7 bases. The junction had 4 bases not matched to a gene; V was cut back by 5 bases and J by 0 bases. The CDR3 totals 15 residues. The CDR3 region has the DNA TGTGCCAGCAGTGAGCGGGGAAGCTCCTACAATGAGCAGTTCTTC. Its protein is CASSERGSSYNEQFF.

The chain uses TRBV11-2 and TRBJ2-5, with D perhaps TRBD1 (5 bases). From germline, CDR1 is SGHAT and CDR2 FQNNGV. The CDR3 runs 14 residues. V was cut by 6 bases and J by 1 base, with 12 bases left in between. In DNA, the CDR3 is TGTGCCAGCAGACCTGACAGTCTCCAAGAGACCCAGTACTTC. This sequence encodes CASRPDSLQETQYF.

The chain is built from TRBV20-1 and TRBJ1-5, with TRBD1 matching over 8 bases. The length of the CDR3 is 14 residues. Germline CDR1 and CDR2: DFQATT and SNEGSKA (reference sequence). The junction had 8 bases not matched to a gene; V was cut back by 6 bases and J by 4 bases. The CDR3 region has the DNA TGCAGTGCCGAGACAGGGGACTGGAATCAGCCCCAGCATTTT. The encoded protein is CSAETGDWNQPQHF.

This clonotype was seen ten or more times. The germline gene is not matched at one end of the junction; a read error may be the cause. The chain joins TRBV5-1 to TRBJ2-3; TRBD2 aligns across 11 bases. The CDR3 is made up of 15 amino acids. Germline V lookup: CDR1 SGHRS, CDR2 YFSETQ. CDR3 protein: CASRLGTSGSDTQYF. In DNA form, the CDR3 reads TGCGCCAGCAGGTTGGGGACTAGCGGATCAGATACGCAGTATTTT.